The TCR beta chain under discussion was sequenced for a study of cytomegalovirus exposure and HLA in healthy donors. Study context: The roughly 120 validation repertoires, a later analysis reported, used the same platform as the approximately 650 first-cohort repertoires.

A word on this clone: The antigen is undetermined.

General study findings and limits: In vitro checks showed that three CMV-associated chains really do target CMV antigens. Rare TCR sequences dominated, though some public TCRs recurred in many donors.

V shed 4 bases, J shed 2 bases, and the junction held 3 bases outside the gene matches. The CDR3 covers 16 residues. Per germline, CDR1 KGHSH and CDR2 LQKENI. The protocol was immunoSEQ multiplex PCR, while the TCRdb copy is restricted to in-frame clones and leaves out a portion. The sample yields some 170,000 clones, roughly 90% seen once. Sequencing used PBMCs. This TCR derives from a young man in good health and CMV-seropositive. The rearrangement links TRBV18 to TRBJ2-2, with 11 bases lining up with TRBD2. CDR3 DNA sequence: TGTGCCAGCTCACTAGCGGGAGGGCCTAACACCGGGGAGCTGTTTTTT. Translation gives CASSLAGGPNTGELFF.